This TCR beta chain was recorded in a study of identical twins. TCRdb reprocessed the 5' RACE reads via MiXCR and lists one record per CDR3 protein. Seen here are 450,000 to 500,000 distinct CDR3 sequences, 14% observed once, and the top ten hold approximately 1%. Only a few counts were recorded for this clonotype. These data were likewise used in another study, on yellow fever vaccine responses in identical twins.

This TCR came from a woman aged 18-30 years in good health. Sequenced material: CD4+ T cells sorted from blood.

The CDR3 here is CASSYPQTSGSSYTGELFF. CDR3 bases: TGTGCCAGCAGTTATCCCCAGACTAGCGGGAGTAGTTACACCGGGGAGCTGTTTTTT. This chain uses TRBV6-5 with TRBJ2-2, with 12 nucleotides matching TRBD2. This CDR3 has 19 amino acids. With 3 bases clipped from V and 3 bases from J, the junction kept 11 bases outside the gene matches. Germline CDR1 MNHEY, CDR2 SVGAGI.